A selection of T cell receptor beta chains follows, all from one sample in a study of T cell responses to AZD1222 COVID-19 vaccine. Profiled with immunoSEQ multiplex PCR; TCRdb holds only in-frame clones, not every one. The sample includes around 160,000 clones, approximately 89% of them seen just once. The material sequenced was peripheral blood, taken on day 0 of AZD1222 vaccination. These receptors were obtained from an adult in good health. Both conserved end residues are part of each CDR3. D genes are given only for firm matches. Clone size is shown for a subset of rows, as once, few, many or a class of expanded clone.

CDR3 DNA: TGTGCCAGCAGCTTCCTACAGGGGACCGAAGCTTTCTTT; CDR3 protein: CASSFLQGTEAFF; V gene: TRBV7-2; clone size: -; J gene: TRBJ1-1; D gene: TRBD1; CDR3 length: 13
CDR3 DNA: TGTGCCAGCAGCGTATTACCCGCAGATACGCAGTATTTT; CDR3 protein: CASSVLPADTQYF; V gene: TRBV9; clone size: -; J gene: TRBJ2-3; D gene: -; CDR3 length: 13
CDR3 DNA: TGCGCCAGCAGCCAAGACGTTGGCCCAGATACGCAGTATTTT; CDR3 protein: CASSQDVGPDTQYF; V gene: TRBV4-3; clone size: -; J gene: TRBJ2-3; D gene: -; CDR3 length: 14
CDR3 DNA: TGTGCCAGCAGTCTAGGGACAGGGGAAGCTTTCTTT; CDR3 protein: CASSLGTGEAFF; V gene: TRBV28; clone size: -; J gene: TRBJ1-1; D gene: TRBD1; CDR3 length: 12
CDR3 DNA: TGTGCCAGTAGCCCTCCGGGGACTAATGAAAAACTGTTTTTT; CDR3 protein: CASSPPGTNEKLFF; V gene: TRBV19; clone size: -; J gene: TRBJ1-4; D gene: -; CDR3 length: 14
CDR3 DNA: TGTGCCAGCAGCCCCGGAAGACAGGGGAGCTATCAGCCCCAGCATTTT; CDR3 protein: CASSPGRQGSYQPQHF; V gene: TRBV11-2; clone size: -; J gene: TRBJ1-5; D gene: TRBD1; CDR3 length: 16
CDR3 DNA: TGTGCCAGCAGCCCCACAGGGGTAGGGATTCAGCCCCAGCATTTT; CDR3 protein: CASSPTGVGIQPQHF; V gene: TRBV6-2/TRBV6-3; clone size: -; J gene: TRBJ1-5; D gene: TRBD1; CDR3 length: 15
CDR3 DNA: TGTGCCACCCAAGGAGGGGCGGGGTACAATGAGCAGTTCTTC; CDR3 protein: CATQGGAGYNEQFF; V gene: TRBV6-5; clone size: -; J gene: TRBJ2-1; D gene: -; CDR3 length: 14
CDR3 DNA: TGTGCCAGCAGCCCAATTTTTGGGCTGGGAGGCTCACCCCTCCACTTT; CDR3 protein: CASSPIFGLGGSPLHF; V gene: TRBV7-9; clone size: -; J gene: TRBJ1-6; D gene: -; CDR3 length: 16
CDR3 DNA: TGTGCCAGCTCACCACTGGTCATAGGCAACACAGATACGCAGTATTTT; CDR3 protein: CASSPLVIGNTDTQYF; V gene: TRBV18; clone size: -; J gene: TRBJ2-3; D gene: -; CDR3 length: 16
CDR3 DNA: TGTGCCAGCAGTTTCGACAGTGAAGCTTTCTTT; CDR3 protein: CASSFDSEAFF; V gene: TRBV7-9; clone size: -; J gene: TRBJ1-1; D gene: -; CDR3 length: 11
CDR3 DNA: TGTGCCAGCAGCTCCCCGGGGAACACCGGGGAGCTGTTTTTT; CDR3 protein: CASSSPGNTGELFF; V gene: TRBV5-6; clone size: -; J gene: TRBJ2-2; D gene: -; CDR3 length: 14
CDR3 DNA: TGTGCCAGTAGTATCGGGACAGGGAACAACGAGCAGTACTTC; CDR3 protein: CASSIGTGNNEQYF; V gene: TRBV19; clone size: once; J gene: TRBJ2-7; D gene: TRBD1; CDR3 length: 14
CDR3 DNA: TGTGCCAGCAGTTTGACAGGGGGCTACTCACCCCTCCACTTT; CDR3 protein: CASSLTGGYSPLHF; V gene: TRBV6-5; clone size: -; J gene: TRBJ1-6; D gene: TRBD1; CDR3 length: 14
CDR3 DNA: TGTGCCATCAGTGATTCAGGGGTTCTGGACTATGGCTACACCTTC; CDR3 protein: CAISDSGVLDYGYTF; V gene: TRBV10-3; clone size: -; J gene: TRBJ1-2; D gene: -; CDR3 length: 15
CDR3 DNA: TGTGCCAGCAGTCTCCTGTCAGACTACGAGCAGTACTTC; CDR3 protein: CASSLLSDYEQYF; V gene: TRBV27; clone size: -; J gene: TRBJ2-7; D gene: -; CDR3 length: 13
CDR3 DNA: TGTGCCAGCAGCTCCGACTCGACGGGCGGGGAGCTGTTTTTT; CDR3 protein: CASSSDSTGGELFF; V gene: TRBV5-6; clone size: few; J gene: TRBJ2-2; D gene: -; CDR3 length: 14
CDR3 DNA: TGTGCCAGCGATACTAGCGGGAGTTATAATGAGCAGTTCTTC; CDR3 protein: CASDTSGSYNEQFF; V gene: TRBV7-9; clone size: -; J gene: TRBJ2-1; D gene: TRBD2; CDR3 length: 14
CDR3 DNA: TGTGCCAGCAGCCCAGGACTAGCGGGAGGGACGGGGCAGTACTTC; CDR3 protein: CASSPGLAGGTGQYF; V gene: TRBV7-6; clone size: once; J gene: TRBJ2-7; D gene: TRBD2; CDR3 length: 15
CDR3 DNA: TGTGCCAGCAGCCAAGATGACCTATACTATGGCTACACCTTC; CDR3 protein: CASSQDDLYYGYTF; V gene: TRBV14; clone size: -; J gene: TRBJ1-2; D gene: -; CDR3 length: 14
CDR3 DNA: TGTGCCAGCAGAATAAGGGGGAACACTGAAGCTTTCTTT; CDR3 protein: CASRIRGNTEAFF; V gene: TRBV6-5; clone size: -; J gene: TRBJ1-1; D gene: -; CDR3 length: 13
CDR3 DNA: TGTGCCAGCAGAGGGAGCTCCAACACAGATACGCAGTATTTT; CDR3 protein: CASRGSSNTDTQYF; V gene: TRBV28; clone size: -; J gene: TRBJ2-3; D gene: -; CDR3 length: 14
CDR3 DNA: TGTGCCAGCAGTCGCAGACTAGCGGGGTTGGGACTCCCAGATACGCAGTATTTT; CDR3 protein: CASSRRLAGLGLPDTQYF; V gene: TRBV27; clone size: -; J gene: TRBJ2-3; D gene: TRBD2; CDR3 length: 18
CDR3 DNA: TGTGCCATCAGTGCGCAACTAGCGGAGTACAATGAGCAGTTCTTC; CDR3 protein: CAISAQLAEYNEQFF; V gene: TRBV10-3; clone size: -; J gene: TRBJ2-1; D gene: TRBD2; CDR3 length: 15
CDR3 DNA: TGCAGTGCCCCGGACCATTCTTTT; CDR3 protein: CSAPDHSF; V gene: TRBV20-1; clone size: -; J gene: TRBJ2-3; D gene: -; CDR3 length: 8
CDR3 DNA: TGTGCCAGTAGTACAGGGCCCTATGGCTACACCTTC; CDR3 protein: CASSTGPYGYTF; V gene: TRBV19; clone size: -; J gene: TRBJ1-2; D gene: -; CDR3 length: 12
CDR3 DNA: TGTGCCAGCAGCGATAGGGCACTAGCTGGTGCCGGGGAGCTGTTTTTT; CDR3 protein: CASSDRALAGAGELFF; V gene: TRBV3-1/TRBV3-2; clone size: -; J gene: TRBJ2-2; D gene: -; CDR3 length: 16
CDR3 DNA: TGTGCCAGCAGCCCCCACAATGAGCAGTTCTTC; CDR3 protein: CASSPHNEQFF; V gene: TRBV11-1; clone size: once; J gene: TRBJ2-1; D gene: -; CDR3 length: 11
CDR3 DNA: TGTGCCAGCAGCCAAGACCCCCTGGGGGAGGAGCAGTACTTC; CDR3 protein: CASSQDPLGEEQYF; V gene: TRBV4-2; clone size: -; J gene: TRBJ2-7; D gene: -; CDR3 length: 14
CDR3 DNA: TGTGCCAGCAGCGTCAGGGGACAGGGGGCGCGCTATGGCTACACCTTC; CDR3 protein: CASSVRGQGARYGYTF; V gene: TRBV9; clone size: -; J gene: TRBJ1-2; D gene: TRBD1; CDR3 length: 16
CDR3 DNA: TGTGCCAGCAGCTTATGGGGGAAGAGCTATGGCTACACCTTC; CDR3 protein: CASSLWGKSYGYTF; V gene: TRBV7-2; clone size: once; J gene: TRBJ1-2; D gene: -; CDR3 length: 14
CDR3 DNA: TGCGCCAGCAGCCAGACAGGCTATCAGGGAAACACCATATATTTT; CDR3 protein: CASSQTGYQGNTIYF; V gene: TRBV5-1; clone size: -; J gene: TRBJ1-3; D gene: -; CDR3 length: 15
CDR3 DNA: TGTGCCAGCAGCCAGGAGGGGGATGGCACCTACAATGAGCAGTTCTTC; CDR3 protein: CASSQEGDGTYNEQFF; V gene: TRBV4-2; clone size: -; J gene: TRBJ2-1; D gene: -; CDR3 length: 16
CDR3 DNA: TGTGCCAGCAGTTACCCATCAGGGTTGCAAGGCGCTTTCTTT; CDR3 protein: CASSYPSGLQGAFF; V gene: TRBV6-2/TRBV6-3; clone size: -; J gene: TRBJ1-1; D gene: -; CDR3 length: 14
CDR3 DNA: TGTGCCAGCAGTGTTAGCGGGAGGGATTACGAGCAGTACTTC; CDR3 protein: CASSVSGRDYEQYF; V gene: TRBV9; clone size: -; J gene: TRBJ2-7; D gene: TRBD2; CDR3 length: 14
CDR3 DNA: TGTGCCAGCAGCCAACGCGGGGATGACACCATATATTTT; CDR3 protein: CASSQRGDDTIYF; V gene: TRBV3-1/TRBV3-2; clone size: -; J gene: TRBJ1-3; D gene: -; CDR3 length: 13
CDR3 DNA: TGTGCCAGCAGCACGACTAGCGGGGCCTCCTACGAGCAGTACTTC; CDR3 protein: CASSTTSGASYEQYF; V gene: TRBV7-9; clone size: -; J gene: TRBJ2-7; D gene: TRBD2; CDR3 length: 15
CDR3 DNA: TGTGCCAGCAGTTCCCGGACAGGTTCTGGCTACACCTTC; CDR3 protein: CASSSRTGSGYTF; V gene: TRBV27; clone size: few; J gene: TRBJ1-2; D gene: TRBD1; CDR3 length: 13
CDR3 DNA: TGTGCCAGCAGTGAATTGTCCAGGGAAGGAACCTACGAGCAGTACTTC; CDR3 protein: CASSELSREGTYEQYF; V gene: TRBV25-1; clone size: -; J gene: TRBJ2-7; D gene: -; CDR3 length: 16
CDR3 DNA: TGTGCCACCAGTGATTTTAAGGGCTACACCTTC; CDR3 protein: CATSDFKGYTF; V gene: TRBV24-1; clone size: once; J gene: TRBJ1-2; D gene: -; CDR3 length: 11
CDR3 DNA: TGTGCCAGCAGCGTTGGACAGAGCTCCTACGAGCAGTACTTC; CDR3 protein: CASSVGQSSYEQYF; V gene: TRBV11-3; clone size: few; J gene: TRBJ2-7; D gene: -; CDR3 length: 14
CDR3 DNA: TGTGCCAGCAGTGACCCTCAAGGGGGCCCTAATGAAAAACTGTTTTTT; CDR3 protein: CASSDPQGGPNEKLFF; V gene: TRBV6-4; clone size: -; J gene: TRBJ1-4; D gene: TRBD1; CDR3 length: 16
CDR3 DNA: TGTGCCAGCAGCTCTTGGGGGGGAAGCGGCTACACCTTC; CDR3 protein: CASSSWGGSGYTF; V gene: TRBV7-2; clone size: -; J gene: TRBJ1-2; D gene: -; CDR3 length: 13
CDR3 DNA: TGCGCCAGCAGCCTCGAGGGTAGTGGGGTCGATGAGCAGTTCTTC; CDR3 protein: CASSLEGSGVDEQFF; V gene: TRBV5-1; clone size: -; J gene: TRBJ2-1; D gene: -; CDR3 length: 15
CDR3 DNA: TGTGCCAGCAGCCTCCCGTCTCTGGGTGAGCAGTACTTC; CDR3 protein: CASSLPSLGEQYF; V gene: TRBV7-8; clone size: -; J gene: TRBJ2-7; D gene: -; CDR3 length: 13
CDR3 DNA: TGTGCCAGCAGCTTGGGGGTAGGGACGACCTCTGGAAACACCATATATTTT; CDR3 protein: CASSLGVGTTSGNTIYF; V gene: TRBV7-9; clone size: -; J gene: TRBJ1-3; D gene: -; CDR3 length: 17
CDR3 DNA: TGTGCCAGCAGCTTGGATGCGGGAGTAAAACTGTTTTTT; CDR3 protein: CASSLDAGVKLFF; V gene: TRBV5-6; clone size: -; J gene: TRBJ1-4; D gene: -; CDR3 length: 13
CDR3 DNA: TGTGCCAGCAGCTTAGGACGGTGGGGGGCGGACAATGGGCAGGAAAAACTGTTTTTT; CDR3 protein: CASSLGRWGADNGQEKLFF; V gene: TRBV7-6; clone size: -; J gene: TRBJ1-4; D gene: -; CDR3 length: 19
CDR3 DNA: TGTGCCAGCAGCCCCGTTTGGGAGACTGAAGCTTTCTTT; CDR3 protein: CASSPVWETEAFF; V gene: TRBV7-9; clone size: -; J gene: TRBJ1-1; D gene: -; CDR3 length: 13